This is a list of T cell receptor beta chains from one sample in a study of response to subunit inactivated influenza vaccine. TCRdb re-called the RT-PCR reads with MiXCR, one entry per CDR3 protein. This sample has over 750,000 distinct CDR3 sequences, with 21% found just once. Sequenced material: PBMCs from blood, taken 4 to 6 days after vaccination. These receptors originate from a man aged 50 or older who received an inactivated influenza vaccine. Both conserved end residues are part of each CDR3.

CDR3	V
CASSNPKETQYF	TRBV5-4
CASSTLAGVNEQFF	TRBV2
CATSRGSASNQPQHF	TRBV15
CATSRDLAVQDEQYF	TRBV15
CASSQDTRSSYEQYF	TRBV4-3
CSAKVGGKEQFF	TRBV20-1
CASSPTGLGTGELFF	TRBV5-5
CASTSWGTNNEQFF	TRBV7-2
CSARDLGWGRQPQHF	TRBV20-1
CSADDWHSTDTQYF	TRBV20-1
CASRSFPGARAGYTGELFF	TRBV27
CASSLTRSTGELFF	TRBV12-3/TRBV12-4
CASSPRSSSYNEQFF	TRBV4-2
CSVSGGATDTQYF	TRBV20-1
CASSYSRGGGNTIYF	TRBV7-8
CASSYWAGTDTQYF	TRBV6-5
CASSSGLAGTPTQYF	TRBV5-6
CASSYTSPMGTYNEQFF	TRBV27
CASSLYPLETQYF	TRBV7-3
CAIRAGRSETQYF	TRBV2
CASSLEGGLNIQYF	TRBV5-1
CASSPTRIVWSTDTQYF	TRBV9
CASSQWTRGHEQYF	TRBV3-1
CSVDTGSSYNEQFF	TRBV29-1
CASSSGTRNEKLFF	TRBV7-9
CASSFNRVGTDTQYF	TRBV12-3/TRBV12-4
CASLGQGSFYGYTF	TRBV6-1
CASSLNAFTDTQYF	TRBV5-1
CASSLVPGIAEAFF	TRBV7-2
CAWSVRLSASTDTQYF	TRBV30
CASSLAGGGGRGDEQYF	TRBV7-9
CASSLEGGNTEAFF	TRBV11-2
CASSFSGYNSPLHF	TRBV5-5
CASSQDQWSGELFF	TRBV4-2
CASSFWEGYTF	TRBV7-2
CSVGSKGRQETQYF	TRBV29-1
CASSPAVYNTGELFF	TRBV7-6
CASSPQKAGIAADTQYF	TRBV12-3/TRBV12-4
CASSLGSLRDSPLHF	TRBV7-2
CSVEWSPAGGYTF	TRBV29-1
CSASLYSRGGISTDTQYF	TRBV20-1
CASSSGTGLGETQYF	TRBV5-8
CASSRLRGTGELFF	TRBV5-6
CSASRLAGGGETQYF	TRBV20-1
CASSLRVGSYNEQFF	TRBV7-8
CASSLDSGETQYF	TRBV7-9
CAIGGSSYEQYF	TRBV10-3
CSARVGQGSSIQYF	TRBV20-1
CASSLIAGAYEQYF	TRBV12-3/TRBV12-4
CASTRRWLSGANVLTF	TRBV27
CSAYRASGSSDTQYF	TRBV20-1